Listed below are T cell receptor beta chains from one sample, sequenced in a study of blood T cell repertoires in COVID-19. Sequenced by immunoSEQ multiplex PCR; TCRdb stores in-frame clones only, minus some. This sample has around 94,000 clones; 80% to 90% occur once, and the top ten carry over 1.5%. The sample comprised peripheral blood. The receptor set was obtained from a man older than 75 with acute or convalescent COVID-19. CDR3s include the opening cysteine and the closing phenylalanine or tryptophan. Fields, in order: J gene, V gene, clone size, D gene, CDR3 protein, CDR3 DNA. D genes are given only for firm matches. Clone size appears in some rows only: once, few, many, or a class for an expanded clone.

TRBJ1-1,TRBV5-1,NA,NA,CASSLALGQGSTEAFF,TGCGCCAGCAGCTTGGCCCTAGGGCAGGGGAGCACTGAAGCTTTCTTT
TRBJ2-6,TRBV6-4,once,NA,CASSVDSGANVLTF,TGTGCCAGCAGTGTAGATTCTGGGGCCAACGTCCTGACTTTC
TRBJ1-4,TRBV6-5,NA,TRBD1,CAAGQGFPEKLFF,TGTGCCGCAGGACAGGGGTTCCCCGAAAAACTGTTTTTT
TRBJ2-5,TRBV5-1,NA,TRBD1,CASTDTGGGETQYF,TGCGCCAGCACCGATACAGGGGGAGGAGAGACCCAGTACTTC
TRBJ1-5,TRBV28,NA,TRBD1,CASRNRGPWPQHF,TGTGCCAGCAGGAACAGGGGCCCTTGGCCCCAGCATTTT
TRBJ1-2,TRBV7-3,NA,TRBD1,CASSMDRGDGYTF,TGTGCCAGCAGCATGGACAGGGGGGATGGCTACACCTTC
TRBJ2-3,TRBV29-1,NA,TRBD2,CSGDYLSTDTQYF,TGCAGCGGGGACTACCTAAGCACAGATACGCAGTATTTT
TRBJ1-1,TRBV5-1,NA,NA,CASSEGHPVDTEAFF,TGCGCCAGCAGCGAGGGACACCCGGTCGACACTGAAGCTTTCTTT
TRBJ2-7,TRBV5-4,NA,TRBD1,CASSLPSGQGRFYEQYF,TGTGCCAGCAGCTTGCCCTCTGGACAGGGGCGTTTTTACGAGCAGTACTTC
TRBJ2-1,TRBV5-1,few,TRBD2,CASSGLAVSYNEQFF,TGCGCCAGCAGCGGACTAGCGGTCTCCTACAATGAGCAGTTCTTC
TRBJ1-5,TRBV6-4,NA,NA,CASSEKDRDLNQPQHF,TGTGCCAGCAGTGAGAAGGACAGAGACTTAAATCAGCCCCAGCATTTT
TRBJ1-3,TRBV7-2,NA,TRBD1,CASSLGGQVLSGNTIYF,TGTGCCAGCAGCTTAGGGGGACAGGTCCTCTCTGGAAACACCATATATTTT
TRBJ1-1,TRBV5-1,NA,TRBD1,CASSLAGTVTEAFF,TGCGCCAGCAGCTTGGCCGGGACAGTCACTGAAGCTTTCTTT
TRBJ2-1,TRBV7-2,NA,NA,CASSLLLRDEQFF,TGTGCCAGCAGCTTACTACTCCGCGATGAGCAGTTCTTC
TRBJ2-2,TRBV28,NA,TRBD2,CASSVSGRMTGELFF,TGTGCCAGCTCCGTGAGCGGGAGAATGACCGGGGAGCTGTTTTTT
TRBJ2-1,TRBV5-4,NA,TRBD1,CASSRDRGGYNEQFF,TGTGCCAGCAGCCGAGACAGGGGGGGTTACAATGAGCAGTTCTTC
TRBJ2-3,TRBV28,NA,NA,CASSSLSRGTDTQYF,TGTGCCAGCAGTTCCTTATCCCGAGGCACAGATACGCAGTATTTT
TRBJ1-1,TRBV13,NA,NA,CASSHRGITDEAFF,TGTGCCAGCAGCCATAGGGGGATCACCGATGAAGCTTTCTTT
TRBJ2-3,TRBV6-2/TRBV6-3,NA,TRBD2,CASSILAGENTQYF,TGTGCCAGCAGTATACTAGCGGGAGAAAATACGCAGTATTTT
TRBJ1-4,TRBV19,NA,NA,CASSIATGLNEKLFF,TGTGCCAGTAGTATCGCGACAGGTTTGAATGAAAAACTGTTTTTT
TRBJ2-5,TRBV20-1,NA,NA,CSASWAKGGETQYF,TGCAGTGCTAGTTGGGCCAAGGGAGGAGAGACCCAGTACTTC
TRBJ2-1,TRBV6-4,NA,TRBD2,CASSDPGLAGGLCNNEQFF,TGTGCCAGCAGTGACCCGGGACTAGCGGGAGGCCTATGCAATAATGAGCAGTTCTTC
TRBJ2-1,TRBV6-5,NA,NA,CASRQLANNEQFF,TGTGCCAGCAGGCAACTAGCTAACAATGAGCAGTTCTTC